This is a list of T cell receptor beta chains from one sample in a study of blood T cell repertoires in COVID-19. The repertoire was sequenced with immunoSEQ multiplex PCR; TCRdb's copy has only in-frame clones and lacks some. Seen here are around 150,000 clones, about 87% observed once, and the top ten hold roughly 2.5%. Sequenced sample: peripheral blood. The receptors shown here come from a human donor with COVID-19, enrolled during active disease. The donor label of this sample is uncertain. CDR3s include the opening cysteine and the closing phenylalanine or tryptophan.

TRBV27	TRBJ1-6	CASRLGQVNSPLHF
TRBV5-4	TRBJ2-5	CASSLVGETQYF
TRBV4-2	TRBJ1-3	CASSQDPGRDSGNTIYF
TRBV29-1	TRBJ1-4	CSVDTSEKLFF
TRBV6-2/TRBV6-3	TRBJ1-5	CASSSGDRNQPQHF
TRBV18	TRBJ1-2	CATRGGATYGYTF
TRBV11-2	TRBJ2-5	CASSLPGSETQYF
TRBV6-6	TRBJ2-3	CASRPGLVTDTQYF
TRBV6-6	TRBJ2-7	CASRGQGEQYF
TRBV5-1	TRBJ1-2	CASSSDRAGYGYTF
TRBV5-1	TRBJ2-5	CASSLRSLEVETQYF
TRBV7-3	TRBJ1-6	CASSSSGQGQSPLHF
TRBV10-2	TRBJ2-5	CATNRGRQETQYF
TRBV10-2	TRBJ1-4	CASRGLATNEKLFF